The rows below give T cell receptor beta chains drawn from one sample of a study of CD8 T cells in ankylosing spondylitis. TCRdb passed the 5' RACE reads through MiXCR, listing each CDR3 protein once. Here the sample spans 350,000 to 450,000 distinct CDR3 sequences, 26% being singletons. The specimen sequenced was blood, either unsorted or a sorted T cell fraction (not recorded which). The receptors derive from a male donor with ankylosing spondylitis. Each CDR3 is given with its conserved first and last residue. Each record gives: clone size, D gene, V gene, J gene, CDR3 DNA, CDR3 protein. D genes are given only for firm matches. Only part of the rows carry a size: once, few, many, or a class if the clone is expanded.

few	TRBD2	TRBV24-1	TRBJ2-7	TGTGCCACCAGTGACGGGGCGGGGGGCAGGAACGAGCAGTACTTC	CATSDGAGGRNEQYF
-	TRBD2	TRBV5-1	TRBJ2-1	TGCGCCAGCAACCAAGCCGGGACTAGCAGCCCCAATGAGCAGTTCTTC	CASNQAGTSSPNEQFF
many	TRBD1	TRBV14	TRBJ2-7	TGTGCCAGCAGCCATAGGGACAGGGGCAACGAGCAGTACTTC	CASSHRDRGNEQYF
few	-	TRBV14	TRBJ1-2	TGTGCCAGCAGCCAAGAAGGTCGTCCCGCTAACTATGGCTACACCTTC	CASSQEGRPANYGYTF
few	-	TRBV20-1	TRBJ2-3	TGCAGTGCTAGTAGCGCGGTTCGGGTTGATACGCAGTATTTT	CSASSAVRVDTQYF
-	-	TRBV7-2	TRBJ2-7	TGTGCCAGCAGCTTAAGGAGTAGCGGATCCTACGAGCAGTACTTC	CASSLRSSGSYEQYF
-	TRBD1	TRBV7-2	TRBJ2-7	TGTGCCAGCAGCCTCACGTTCGGACAGGGAGCCTACGAGCAGTACTTC	CASSLTFGQGAYEQYF
few	TRBD2	TRBV28	TRBJ2-5	TGTGCCAGCAGATTAGCGGGAGAGGGGGAGACCCAGTACTTC	CASRLAGEGETQYF
-	-	TRBV20-1	TRBJ2-3	TGCAGTGCGAGAGCGGAGACTAGCACAGATACGCAGTATTTT	CSARAETSTDTQYF
few	-	TRBV20-1	TRBJ1-2	TGCAGTGCTAGTAACTATGGCTACACCTTC	CSASNYGYTF
-	-	TRBV5-1	TRBJ2-2	TGCGCCAGCAGCTCGGACAGTTACGGGGAGCTGTTTTTT	CASSSDSYGELFF
few	-	TRBV3-1	TRBJ2-5	TGTGCCAGCAGCCAAGGGGCTTGGGCCCAAGAGACCCAGTACTTC	CASSQGAWAQETQYF
few	-	TRBV5-1	TRBJ2-7	TGCGCCAGCAGCTTGGGAGGGAGGAGGGTCTACGAGCAGTACTTC	CASSLGGRRVYEQYF
-	TRBD2	TRBV11-2	TRBJ2-3	TGTGCCAGCAGCTCCACTACACTAGCGGGAGGTCCGACGCAGTATTTT	CASSSTTLAGGPTQYF
-	TRBD2	TRBV29-1	TRBJ2-1	TGCAGCGCCCGGACTAGCGGGAGTAAGAGTGAGCAGTTCTTC	CSARTSGSKSEQFF
-	-	TRBV5-5	TRBJ2-1	TGTGCCAGCAGCTTAGGGTGGACCTACAATGAGCAGTTCTTC	CASSLGWTYNEQFF
once	TRBD2	TRBV12-3/TRBV12-4	TRBJ2-1	TGTGCCAGCAGCCTACTAGCGGGAGAAATCGATGAGCAGTTCTTC	CASSLLAGEIDEQFF
many	-	TRBV5-1	TRBJ2-7	TGCGCCAGCAGAGTGACAGAGTCGAGCTCCTACGAGCAGTACTTC	CASRVTESSSYEQYF
-	TRBD1	TRBV11-3	TRBJ2-3	TGTGCCAGTGTAACTTCGGGACAGGGGTTCACAGATACGCAGTATTTT	CASVTSGQGFTDTQYF
-	-	TRBV28	TRBJ1-2	TGTGCCAGCAGTTTATCCCAGACCTATGGCTACACCTTC	CASSLSQTYGYTF
-	-	TRBV29-1	TRBJ1-4	TGCAGCGCCATAGGGGAATCCGATGAAAAACTGTTTTTT	CSAIGESDEKLFF
-	-	TRBV5-6	TRBJ1-5	TGTGCCAGCAGCTCGGACCGGGGCGTAAAAAACAATCAGCCCCAGCATTTT	CASSSDRGVKNNQPQHF
-	TRBD2	TRBV27	TRBJ2-1	TGTGCCAGCAGTTTAGGGGGGACTAGCGGGACGGTGCAGTTCTTC	CASSLGGTSGTVQFF
many	-	TRBV5-1	TRBJ1-1	TGCGCCAGCAACCCTTCTATATGGGACACTGAAGCTTTCTTT	CASNPSIWDTEAFF
-	TRBD2	TRBV24-1	TRBJ2-1	TGTGCCACCAGTGACGCCGGGACTAGCGCGAGGAATGAGCAGTTCTTC	CATSDAGTSARNEQFF
many	-	TRBV7-9	TRBJ2-3	TGTGCCAGCAGCGCCTGGACTGGGACAGATACGCAGTATTTT	CASSAWTGTDTQYF
-	TRBD1	TRBV19	TRBJ2-7	TGTGCCAGTATGGGACAGGGAAGGGGGTCCTACGAGCAGTACTTC	CASMGQGRGSYEQYF
few	TRBD1	TRBV6-2/TRBV6-3	TRBJ1-5	TGTGCCAGCAGTCCGGAGGGGGCAGGTCAGCCCCAGCATTTT	CASSPEGAGQPQHF